This T cell receptor beta chain was identified in a study of cytomegalovirus exposure and HLA in healthy donors. The wider study: The study placed about 86% of its 398 genotyped donors in the Caucasian-associated ancestry cluster.

Study-wide findings and caveats: Later analysis indicated greater clonal expansion among HLA-associated TCR beta chains than among equally common other chains. For TCR beta chains, V- and J-gene trimming was later linked to a missense DCLRE1C variant. Several top significant clusters appeared, in a later analysis, to be linked to common viral pathogens.

This PCR relied on a set of 60 Vbeta primers and 13 Jbeta primers. Some clones are missing from TCRdb's copy, which holds only in-frame ones; the method was immunoSEQ multiplex PCR. This sample has approximately 220,000 clones; roughly 80% occur once, and the top ten carry just over 1.4%. Details on this clone: The target antigen is unknown.

V lost 3 bases and J lost 1, with 7 bases in between. Per the germline V gene, CDR1 is ENHRY and CDR2 is SYGVKD. The CDR3 has 15 amino acids. The clonotype originates from a girl aged 5 to 17 in good health and CMV-seronegative. This rearrangement joins TRBV10-3 to TRBJ2-6, with a tentative D call TRBD1 (5 bases). What was sequenced was PBMCs. Written as DNA, the CDR3 is TGTGCCATCAGTGAAGGGGTATCTGGGGCCAACGTCCTGACTTTC. Translated: CAISEGVSGANVLTF.